A selection of T cell receptor beta chains follows, all from one sample in a study of cytomegalovirus exposure and HLA in healthy donors. TCRdb's table, derived via immunoSEQ multiplex PCR, lists solely in-frame clones and lacks some. This sample has approximately 100,000 clones, with 70% to 80% found just once. Source material: PBMCs. These receptors were taken from a woman under 30 in good health and CMV-seropositive. Each CDR3 is given with its conserved first and last residue. A D gene is named only where the DNA matches it firmly. Expanded clones get a size class; other rows say once, few or many, or leave the size out.

TRBV10-3	TRBJ1-5	-	TRBD1	CAISGTGGMGPQHF	TGTGCCATCTCCGGGACAGGTGGGATGGGGCCCCAGCATTTT
TRBV6-1	TRBJ1-1	-	-	CASSDGHTEAFF	TGTGCCAGCAGTGATGGGCACACTGAAGCTTTCTTT
TRBV28	TRBJ1-5	-	-	CASSVYETYSNQPQHF	TGTGCCAGCAGTGTCTACGAGACTTATAGCAATCAGCCCCAGCATTTT
TRBV30	TRBJ2-2	-	-	CAWKRNPNTGELFF	TGTGCCTGGAAGAGAAACCCGAACACCGGGGAGCTGTTTTTT
TRBV7-9	TRBJ2-3	once	TRBD2	CASSFFRLAGGLADTQYF	TGTGCCAGCAGCTTTTTCCGGCTAGCGGGAGGGCTTGCAGATACGCAGTATTTT
TRBV5-4	TRBJ2-7	-	-	CASRSKRQGREQYF	TGTGCCAGCAGATCTAAGCGGCAGGGGCGGGAGCAGTACTTC
TRBV27	TRBJ1-5	once	-	CASSLSVSNQPQHF	TGTGCCAGCAGTTTGTCAGTTTCCAATCAGCCCCAGCATTTT
TRBV7-2	TRBJ2-6	-	-	CASSSRRVSGANVLTF	TGTGCCAGCAGCTCCCGACGGGTCTCTGGGGCCAACGTCCTGACTTTC
TRBV27	TRBJ2-7	-	-	CASSLYPGIIYEQYF	TGTGCCAGCAGTTTATATCCGGGAATTATTTACGAGCAGTACTTC
TRBV4-3	TRBJ2-7	-	TRBD2	CASSQGTSGAYEQYF	TGCGCCAGCAGCCAAGGGACTAGCGGGGCCTACGAGCAGTACTTC
TRBV28	TRBJ2-7	few	-	CASSFPRHPYEQYF	TGTGCCAGCAGTTTCCCCAGACACCCCTACGAGCAGTACTTC
TRBV5-4	TRBJ2-1	-	TRBD2	CASSSLAGGVNEQFF	TGTGCCAGCAGCTCCCTAGCGGGAGGGGTCAATGAGCAGTTCTTC
TRBV6-6	TRBJ2-7	-	-	CASSATGSYEQYF	TGTGCCAGCAGCGCGACAGGTTCCTACGAGCAGTACTTC
TRBV30	TRBJ2-7	-	TRBD1	CAWTGGSTYEQYF	TGTGCCTGGACAGGGGGTTCGACCTACGAGCAGTACTTC
TRBV19	TRBJ2-5	once	-	CASSKQGSETQYF	TGTGCCAGTAGTAAACAGGGTTCTGAGACCCAGTACTTC
TRBV27	TRBJ2-7	-	-	CASSFSGDEQYF	TGTGCCAGCAGTTTTTCAGGGGACGAGCAGTACTTC
TRBV6-5	TRBJ2-1	once	-	CASSYSPGRNEQFF	TGTGCCAGCAGTTACTCTCCGGGAAGGAATGAGCAGTTCTTC
TRBV9	TRBJ1-1	few	-	CASSVVSGMNTEAFF	TGTGCCAGCAGCGTAGTTTCAGGGATGAACACTGAAGCTTTCTTT
TRBV11-2	TRBJ2-7	few	TRBD2	CASSPLSGNSYEQYF	TGTGCCAGCAGCCCCCTTAGCGGGAACTCCTACGAGCAGTACTTC
TRBV6-5	TRBJ2-5	-	-	CASRRSETQYF	TGTGCCAGCAGGAGATCGGAGACCCAGTACTTC
TRBV7-2	TRBJ2-4	few	TRBD2	CASSLAGLAGGWDIQYF	TGTGCCAGCAGCTTAGCGGGACTAGCGGGAGGATGGGACATTCAGTACTTC
TRBV5-1	TRBJ2-3	few	TRBD2	CATQTSGFMDTQYF	TGCGCCACCCAGACTAGCGGTTTCATGGATACGCAGTATTTT
TRBV6-1	TRBJ1-3	-	-	CASNTGSGNTIYF	TGTGCCAGCAATACAGGGTCTGGAAACACCATATATTTT
TRBV2	TRBJ2-7	-	-	CASRIPGSYEQYF	TGTGCCAGCAGGATTCCAGGTAGTTACGAGCAGTACTTC
TRBV7-2	TRBJ2-1	-	TRBD2	CASSKKGTSGRANEQFF	TGTGCCAGCAGCAAAAAGGGTACTAGCGGGAGGGCAAATGAGCAGTTCTTC
TRBV2	TRBJ2-7	-	-	CASSLAYEQYF	TGTGCCAGCAGTCTCGCCTACGAGCAGTACTTC
TRBV19	TRBJ2-3	few	TRBD2	CASNPSLRGGADTQYF	TGTGCCAGTAACCCAAGCCTACGGGGGGGCGCGGATACGCAGTATTTT
TRBV28	TRBJ2-4	-	-	CASTPGGLAVAKNIQYF	TGTGCCAGCACCCCCGGCGGCTTAGCGGTAGCCAAAAACATTCAGTACTTC
TRBV21-1	TRBJ1-5	-	-	CASSKASGQGFNQPQHF	TGTGCCAGCAGCAAAGCGTCCGGACAGGGATTCAATCAGCCCCAGCATTTT
TRBV5-1	TRBJ2-7	-	TRBD2	CASSQVAGTYEQYF	TGCGCCAGCAGCCAGGTAGCGGGAACCTACGAGCAGTACTTC
TRBV6-5	TRBJ2-1	few	-	CASSYSTGSVRIF	TGTGCCAGCAGTTACTCGACGGGTAGTGTGAGGATCTTC
TRBV18	TRBJ2-1	once	TRBD2	CASSPTWASGSPNNEQFF	TGTGCCAGCTCACCAACCTGGGCTAGCGGGAGTCCCAACAATGAGCAGTTCTTC
TRBV6-5	TRBJ1-1	-	-	CASSRGTGLSEAFF	TGTGCCAGCAGTCGGGGAACGGGACTTTCTGAAGCTTTCTTT
TRBV28	TRBJ2-1	-	TRBD2	CASSFGLAANNEQFF	TGTGCCAGCAGTTTCGGGCTAGCGGCGAACAATGAGCAGTTCTTC
TRBV5-8	TRBJ2-7	-	TRBD2	CASSSLGAGGSYEQYF	TGTGCCAGCAGCTCCCTAGGCGCGGGAGGCTCCTACGAGCAGTACTTC
TRBV7-2	TRBJ1-5	-	-	CASSPAQGYQPQHF	TGTGCCAGCAGCCCGGCACAGGGATATCAGCCCCAGCATTTT
TRBV20-1	TRBJ2-7	few	-	CSQQGPYEQYF	TGCAGTCAACAGGGCCCCTACGAGCAGTACTTC
TRBV30	TRBJ2-3	-	-	CALRMRGGGADTQYF	TGTGCCTTAAGAATGCGGGGAGGAGGAGCAGATACGCAGTATTTT
TRBV5-6	TRBJ1-2	-	-	CASQYSYSGYGYTF	TGTGCCAGCCAATATAGCTACTCTGGCTATGGCTACACCTTC
TRBV9	TRBJ2-2	few	-	CASMGRSETGELFF	TGTGCCAGCATGGGGCGGTCGGAGACCGGGGAGCTGTTTTTT
TRBV7-3	TRBJ2-7	-	-	CASSFPGHRCPYEQYF	TGTGCCAGCAGTTTTCCGGGACATAGGTGCCCCTACGAGCAGTACTTC
TRBV7-9	TRBJ2-5	few	TRBD2	CASSRTSGSYQETQYF	TGTGCCAGCAGCCGGACTAGCGGGAGTTACCAAGAGACCCAGTACTTC
TRBV28	TRBJ1-5	few	-	CASSGQPSNQPQHF	TGTGCCAGCAGTGGACAGCCTAGCAATCAGCCCCAGCATTTT
TRBV27	TRBJ2-6	-	-	CASRQGSGANVLTF	TGTGCCAGCAGACAGGGATCTGGGGCCAACGTCCTGACTTTC
TRBV6-5	TRBJ1-1	few	-	CASSYRRDTEAFF	TGTGCCAGCAGTTACCGGCGGGACACTGAAGCTTTCTTT
TRBV7-3	TRBJ2-5	-	TRBD2	CASSSSGGEQYF	TGTGCCAGCAGCTCTTCGGGGGGTGAGCAGTACTTC
TRBV15	TRBJ2-6	-	-	CATSTGGTDSGANVLTF	TGTGCCACCAGCACAGGCGGGACGGACTCTGGGGCCAACGTCCTGACTTTC
TRBV4-3	TRBJ2-7	-	-	CASSQTQDSSYEQYF	TGCGCCAGCAGCCAAACACAGGATTCCTCCTACGAGCAGTACTTC
TRBV7-2	TRBJ2-7	once	-	CASSFLPVSSYEQYF	TGTGCCAGCAGCTTTCTTCCGGTTAGCTCCTACGAGCAGTACTTC